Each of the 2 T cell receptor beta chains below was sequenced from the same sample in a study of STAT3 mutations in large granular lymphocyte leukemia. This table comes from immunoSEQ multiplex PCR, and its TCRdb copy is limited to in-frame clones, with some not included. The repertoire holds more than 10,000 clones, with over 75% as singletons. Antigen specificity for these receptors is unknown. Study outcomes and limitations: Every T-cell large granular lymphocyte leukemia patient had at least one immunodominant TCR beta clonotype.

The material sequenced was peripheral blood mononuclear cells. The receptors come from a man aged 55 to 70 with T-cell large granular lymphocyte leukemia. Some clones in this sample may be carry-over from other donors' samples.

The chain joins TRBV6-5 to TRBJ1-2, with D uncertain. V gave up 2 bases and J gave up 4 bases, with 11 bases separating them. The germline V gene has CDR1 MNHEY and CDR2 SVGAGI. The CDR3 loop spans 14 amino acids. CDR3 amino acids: CASSYGGQPYGYTF. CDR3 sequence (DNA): TGTGCCAGCAGTTACGGAGGTCAGCCCTATGGCTACACCTTC.

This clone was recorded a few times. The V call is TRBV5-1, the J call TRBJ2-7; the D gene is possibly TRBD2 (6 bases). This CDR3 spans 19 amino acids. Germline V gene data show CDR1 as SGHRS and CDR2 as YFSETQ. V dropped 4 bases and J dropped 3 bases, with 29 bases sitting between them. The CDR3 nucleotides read TGCGCCAGCAGCCTAAGAGCCCCTACTAGCCAGAAGGGAGTCTACGAGCAGTACTTC. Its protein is CASSLRAPTSQKGVYEQYF.